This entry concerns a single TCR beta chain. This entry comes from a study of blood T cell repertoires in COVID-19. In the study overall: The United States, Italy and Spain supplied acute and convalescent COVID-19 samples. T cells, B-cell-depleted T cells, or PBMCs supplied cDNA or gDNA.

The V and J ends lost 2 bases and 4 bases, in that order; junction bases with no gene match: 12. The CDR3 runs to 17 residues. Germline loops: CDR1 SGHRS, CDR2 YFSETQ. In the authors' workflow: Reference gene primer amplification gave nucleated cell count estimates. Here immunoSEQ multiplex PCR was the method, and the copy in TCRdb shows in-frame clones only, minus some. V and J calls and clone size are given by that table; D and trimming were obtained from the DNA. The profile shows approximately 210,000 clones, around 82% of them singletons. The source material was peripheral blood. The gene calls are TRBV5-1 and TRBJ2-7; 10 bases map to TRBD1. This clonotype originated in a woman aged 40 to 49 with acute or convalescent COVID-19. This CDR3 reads CASSLPMGQGKMYEQYF. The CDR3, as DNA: TGCGCCAGCAGCTTACCCATGGGACAGGGGAAGATGTACGAGCAGTACTTC.